This T cell receptor beta chain was recovered during a study of blood T cell repertoires in COVID-19. V was trimmed by 5 bases and J by 6 bases, leaving 13 bases between them. Germline assignment: CDR1 LNHDA and CDR2 SQIVND (reference sequence). The CDR3 is made up of 13 amino acids. In the original processing: From reference gene primer amplification, estimates of nucleated cell counts were derived. Sequencing used immunoSEQ multiplex PCR; TCRdb keeps in-frame clones, though not all of them. V and J calls and clone size are as listed in that table; D and trimming were resolved from the DNA. The sample yields a few hundred thousand clones, more than 70% seen once. This clone was seen only once.

The gene calls are TRBV19 and TRBJ1-2; the D is unclear. This sequence was found in a woman between 50 and 59 years old with acute or convalescent COVID-19. The sample consisted of peripheral blood. CDR3 in amino acids: CASSELDGDGYTF. CDR3 nucleotides: TGTGCCAGTAGTGAATTGGACGGGGATGGCTACACCTTC.